Listed below are T cell receptor beta chains from one sample, sequenced in a study of blood T cell repertoires in COVID-19. Sequencing was performed with immunoSEQ multiplex PCR; in TCRdb, only in-frame clones are kept and a portion is missing. The sample holds about 160,000 clones, about 81% seen once. Sequencing was done on a sample of peripheral blood. The receptor source for this set is a human donor in a cohort sampled during active COVID-19. Both conserved end residues are trimmed from each CDR3. Fields, in order: CDR3 protein, V gene, clone size. Clone sizes are given selectively: once, few, many, or a class where the clone is expanded.

CDR3: ASSLVAGDGEKLF
V: TRBV5-1
size: -

CDR3: ASSTLAGPGSYEQY
V: TRBV7-2
size: -

CDR3: ASSSLEPGLDGYT
V: TRBV5-1
size: once

CDR3: AATGVNQPQH
V: TRBV28
size: -

CDR3: ASNPPVGTGDNEQY
V: TRBV7-3
size: -

CDR3: ASSRTGRNGNQPQH
V: TRBV19
size: -

CDR3: ASGLPGGQGNEQF
V: TRBV5-6
size: few

CDR3: ASSPIQRYNEQF
V: TRBV7-6
size: few

CDR3: ASSYSLGLHEQY
V: TRBV6-2/TRBV6-3
size: once

CDR3: AWSQGSTNEKLF
V: TRBV30
size: -

CDR3: ASSFGTPSYNEQF
V: TRBV7-8
size: -

CDR3: ASRSTSGGEEQF
V: TRBV7-2
size: once

CDR3: ASSIVPRDSYEQY
V: TRBV19
size: many

CDR3: AWRRQGYYGYT
V: TRBV30
size: -

CDR3: ASSYTPPRGMAGELF
V: TRBV5-5
size: -

CDR3: ASSALGTSGGEQY
V: TRBV2
size: -

CDR3: ASIFAGELF
V: TRBV6-5
size: -

CDR3: AWSGTGRGYGYT
V: TRBV30
size: -

CDR3: ASTPTGQGTDTQY
V: TRBV7-9
size: -

CDR3: ASSWAGDTEAF
V: TRBV5-6
size: -

CDR3: ASSPEETGFYEQY
V: TRBV5-1
size: once

CDR3: ASRITLQGGTEAF
V: TRBV5-1
size: -

CDR3: ASQPTGVEDYGYT
V: TRBV19
size: -

CDR3: ASYPTAGGPGELF
V: TRBV5-1
size: -

CDR3: ASRPGQGAYEQY
V: TRBV19
size: -

CDR3: ASSQTLPGANVLT
V: TRBV6-5
size: -

CDR3: AWKKQGYGEAF
V: TRBV30
size: -

CDR3: ASSQSGTGEQF
V: TRBV3-1/TRBV3-2
size: -

CDR3: AISGTENRNEQF
V: TRBV10-3
size: -

CDR3: ASSLVQAGTDTQY
V: TRBV5-6
size: once

CDR3: ASSLSQGLDEKLF
V: TRBV5-5
size: -

CDR3: ASSLRESTEAF
V: TRBV27
size: -

CDR3: ASSRGNSNQPQH
V: TRBV19
size: -

CDR3: ASSAVTGGDTQY
V: TRBV9
size: -

CDR3: ASSRTSARQETQY
V: TRBV19
size: -

CDR3: ASSQDRDQPQH
V: TRBV3-1/TRBV3-2
size: -

CDR3: SVESREASAF
V: TRBV29-1
size: -

CDR3: ASSQETRQETQY
V: TRBV4-3
size: -

CDR3: ASSAWGQPGDTEAF
V: TRBV9
size: -

CDR3: ASSQQTGGAKYEKLF
V: TRBV23-1
size: -

CDR3: ASSEAGTGAGNTIY
V: TRBV6-1
size: few

CDR3: ASGPGISTDTQY
V: TRBV27
size: -

CDR3: ASSEASRGYT
V: TRBV2
size: -

CDR3: ASSLTLDSHSGNTIY
V: TRBV4-3
size: -

CDR3: ASSLAYEQY
V: TRBV5-6
size: -

CDR3: ASGLGAYQETQY
V: TRBV12-5
size: -

CDR3: SVVADYEQY
V: TRBV29-1
size: -

CDR3: ASSYGASSYNEQF
V: TRBV6-5
size: -

CDR3: ASGEASRGRGHQPQH
V: TRBV2
size: -

CDR3: ASSLKRGGQSYNEQF
V: TRBV7-6
size: -

CDR3: ASSLQGQGSAGEQF
V: TRBV28
size: -

CDR3: ASSDPKGRGGATNNEQF
V: TRBV6-4
size: -

CDR3: AWADQGFTEAF
V: TRBV30
size: few

CDR3: ASSPGLAELQETQY
V: TRBV7-9
size: -

CDR3: ASSPQGAHEQY
V: TRBV28
size: few